These 17 T cell receptor beta chains originate from one sample sequenced in a study of brain T cells in children with intractable seizures. Produced via immunoSEQ multiplex PCR; TCRdb's table is partial and in-frame only. The sample holds around 80,000 clones, around nine tenths seen once. The specimen comprised peripheral blood, sampled at surgery. The receptors were gathered from a girl aged 2-10 years with Rasmussen encephalitis and intractable seizures.

V and J are TRBV10-3 and TRBJ2-1, with 11 positions matching TRBD2. Germline assignment: CDR1 ENHRY and CDR2 SYGVKD. CDR3 length: 15 amino acids. The junction had 10 bases not matched to a gene; V was cut back by 10 bases and J by 5 bases. In DNA form, the CDR3 reads TGTGCCACCGCTTCCGGACTAGCGGGTAACAATGAGCAGTTCTTC. Its protein product is CATASGLAGNNEQFF.

This chain uses TRBV19 with TRBJ1-3; weak D call: TRBD1 (6 bases). The CDR3 length is 17 residues. Germline V gives CDR1 LNHDA, CDR2 SQIVND (reference sequence). V lost 5 bases and J lost 0, with 17 bases in between. The DNA of the CDR3 is TGTGCCAGTAGTGGCGGGGGGCACCTCGCCTCTGGAAACACCATATATTTT. This translates into CASSGGGHLASGNTIYF.

The chain joins TRBV7-9 to TRBJ2-3, with D hard to call. There are 14 residues in the CDR3. Germline V CDR1 and CDR2: SEHNR, FQNEAQ (reference sequence). Trimming took off 8 bases at V and 0 bases at J, with 12 bases between the two ends. DNA of the CDR3: TGTGCCAGCTTAGGATCCTCGAGCACAGATACGCAGTATTTT. Protein: CASLGSSSTDTQYF.

The chain is built from TRBV9 and TRBJ1-1; tentative D call: TRBD1 (6 bases). The germline CDR1 and CDR2 sequences are SGDLS and YYNGEE. V lost 3 bases and J lost 3, with 15 bases in between. CDR3 length: 15 residues. The CDR3 here is CASSDPGESDTEAFF. In nucleotides, the CDR3 is TGTGCCAGCAGCGACCCAGGGGAGTCGGACACTGAAGCTTTCTTT.

The table lists this clone with a few counts. The V call is TRBV28, the J call TRBJ1-2, with TRBD1 identical over 9 bases. Germline V gene data show CDR1 as MDHEN and CDR2 as SYDVKM. The CDR3 totals 14 residues. V shed 0 bases and J 6 bases; nucleotides not matched to a gene: 2. The CDR3 protein is CASSLWGQGNGYTF. The CDR3 coding sequence is TGTGCCAGCAGTTTATGGGGACAGGGTAATGGCTACACCTTC.

This clone has a single count. V and J are TRBV6-2 or TRBV6-3 and TRBJ1-1; D remains unclear. The ends were cut back, 2 bases at V and 1 base at J, with 11 bases in the middle. In germline, CDR1 is MNHEY, CDR2 SVGEGT. The CDR3 loop spans 15 amino acids. The CDR3 DNA is TGTGCCAGCAGTTACGGACGGGGAAGGAACACTGAAGCTTTCTTT. It is translated as CASSYGRGRNTEAFF.

This chain connects TRBV28 to TRBJ2-2; D perhaps matches TRBD2 (6 bases). V lost 3 bases and J 1 base, leaving 9 bases between the germline ends. The CDR3 runs 15 residues. Germline V gene sequence: CDR1 MDHEN, CDR2 SYDVKM. CDR3 residues: CASSFPGENTGELFF. CDR3 coding DNA: TGTGCCAGCAGTTTCCCGGGGGAGAACACCGGGGAGCTGTTTTTT.

V and J are TRBV5-6 and TRBJ1-6, with D tentatively TRBD1 (5 bases). Deletions cut 0 bases from V and 7 bases from J, with 8 bases between. Germline V lookup: CDR1 SGHDT, CDR2 YYEEEE. The CDR3 sequence is 14 residues long. CDR3 DNA: TGTGCCAGCAGCTTGGCCTGGGGGAATTCACCCCTCCACTTT. This sequence encodes CASSLAWGNSPLHF.

The chain is built from TRBV6-5 and TRBJ2-1, with TRBD1 matching 8 bases. V shed 10 bases and J 4 bases; nucleotides not matched to a gene: 6. Germline assignment: CDR1 MNHEY and CDR2 SVGAGI. The length of the CDR3 is 13 residues. The CDR3 here is CATFRDRYNEQFF. The CDR3 DNA is TGTGCCACCTTCCGGGACAGGTACAATGAGCAGTTCTTC.

The CDR3 DNA reads TGTGCCAGCAGTGAAGGGACAGGGCCCACAGATACGCAGTATTTT. It specifies CASSEGTGPTDTQYF. V and J are TRBV6-1 and TRBJ2-3, with 8 bases that match TRBD1. CDR3 length equals 15 residues. V was pared by 1 base and J by 2 bases, with 2 bases of the junction left unmatched. CDR1 and CDR2 from the germline V gene are MNHNS and SASEGT.

The chain employs TRBV5-4 and TRBJ2-3; D is unresolved. V lost 3 bases to trimming and J lost 4 bases, with 12 bases between them. This CDR3 is 14 amino acids long. Germline V gene data show CDR1 as SGHNT and CDR2 as YYREEE (reference sequence). CDR3 loop: CASSSQPKADTQYF. DNA for the CDR3: TGTGCCAGCAGCTCTCAACCCAAAGCAGATACGCAGTATTTT.

The genes are TRBV6-5 and TRBJ2-3; D remains unclear. The CDR3 is 13 amino acids. CDR1 and CDR2 from the germline V gene are MNHEY and SVGAGI. Trimming pared 1 base from V and 3 bases from J, leaving 5 bases between. CDR3 in amino acids: CASSYLGTDTQYF. The DNA of the CDR3 is TGTGCCAGCAGTTACTTGGGGACAGATACGCAGTATTTT.

The chain links TRBV2 to TRBJ1-5, with 9 bases fitting TRBD1. Losses at the gene ends were 6 bases for V and 5 bases for J; bases not matched to a gene: 11. The CDR3 contains 16 residues. Per germline, CDR1 SNHLY and CDR2 FYNNEI. The CDR3 DNA is TGTGCCAGCAGGGCCCCCCTGGGACAGGGAGATCAGCCCCAGCATTTT. It is translated as CASRAPLGQGDQPQHF.

This sequence joins TRBV19 and TRBJ2-1; tentatively, D is TRBD2 (6 bases). The V end lost 5 bases, the J end lost 0 bases, and 11 bases lay between the germline ends. This CDR3 spans 15 amino acids. Germline CDR1 is LNHDA and CDR2 is SQIVND (reference sequence). CDR3: CASSQGGNSYNEQFF. Here the CDR3 DNA reads TGTGCCAGTAGTCAAGGCGGGAACTCCTACAATGAGCAGTTCTTC. Full variable domain (remainder filled in from reference TRBV19 and TRBJ2-1): DGGITQSPKYLFRKEGQNVTLSCEQNLNHDAMYWYRQDPGQGLRLIYYSQIVNDFQKGDIAEGYSVSREKKESFPLTVTSAQKNPTAFYLCASSQGGNSYNEQFFGPGTRLTVL.

The chain has TRBV18 and TRBJ1-5; 7 positions match TRBD1. Germline CDR1 KGHSH, CDR2 LQKENI. The CDR3 consists of 14 residues. The junction had 6 bases not matched to a gene; V was cut back by 3 bases and J by 7 bases. The CDR3, as DNA: TGTGCCAGCTCACCGGGCAGGGGGGACCAGCCCCAGCATTTT. It translates to CASSPGRGDQPQHF.

The chain links TRBV30 to TRBJ2-3, with 12 bases fitting TRBD2. Germline CDR1 and CDR2: GTSNPN and SVGIG (reference sequence). V lost 3 bases and J lost 5; bases outside the gene matches: 9. CDR3 length: 16 residues. This CDR3 reads CAWRELLAGGRDTQYF. CDR3 nucleotides: TGTGCCTGGAGGGAATTACTAGCGGGAGGAAGAGATACGCAGTATTTT.

This clone showed up just once. The V and J genes are TRBV28 and TRBJ1-5, with D perhaps matching TRBD1 (5 bases). V was clipped by 6 bases and J by 5 bases, with 20 bases between them. CDR1 MDHEN and CDR2 SYDVKM come from the germline V gene. The CDR3 length is 16 residues. The CDR3 loop is CASRTVGQGSDQPQHF. The CDR3 DNA reads TGTGCCAGCAGGACCGTGGGGCAGGGAAGCGATCAGCCCCAGCATTTT.